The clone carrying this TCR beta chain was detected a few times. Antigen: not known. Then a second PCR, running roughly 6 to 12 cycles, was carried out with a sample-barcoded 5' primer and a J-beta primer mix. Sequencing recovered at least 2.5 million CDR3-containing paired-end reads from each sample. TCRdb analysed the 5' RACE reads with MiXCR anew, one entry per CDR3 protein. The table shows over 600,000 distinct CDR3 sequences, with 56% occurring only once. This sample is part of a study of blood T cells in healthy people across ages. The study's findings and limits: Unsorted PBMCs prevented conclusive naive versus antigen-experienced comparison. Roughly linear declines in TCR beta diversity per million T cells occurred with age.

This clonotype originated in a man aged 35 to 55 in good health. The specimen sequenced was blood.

The CDR3 sequence: CAITEQSLAGAADTQYF. The CDR3 DNA reads TGTGCCATCACAGAGCAGTCACTAGCGGGGGCCGCTGATACGCAGTATTTT. The V and J genes are TRBV10-3 and TRBJ2-3; 11 bases align to TRBD2. The V gene's germline CDR1 is ENHRY and CDR2 SYGVKD. This CDR3 is 17 amino acids long. V shed 7 bases and J 6 bases; nucleotides not matched to a gene: 15.